The clone carrying this TCR beta chain was recorded a few times. The CDR3 length is 15 residues. V was pared by 5 bases and J by 5 bases, with 16 bases between. These data come from a study of immune characterization of retroperitoneal liposarcoma. One entry per CDR3 protein, called by TCRdb with MiXCR from the PCR reads. The sample records about 8,200 distinct CDR3 sequences, under 50% being singletons. The TCR originated in a male donor with retroperitoneal liposarcoma. This sequence joins TRBV12-3 or TRBV12-4 and TRBJ2-1; D may be TRBD1 or TRBD2 (5 bases each). Sequencing was carried out using tumor tissue. CDR3 DNA sequence: TGTGCCAGCAGTCCCGGTTCGGGACCTGACAATGAGCAGTTCTTC. Translation gives CASSPGSGPDNEQFF.